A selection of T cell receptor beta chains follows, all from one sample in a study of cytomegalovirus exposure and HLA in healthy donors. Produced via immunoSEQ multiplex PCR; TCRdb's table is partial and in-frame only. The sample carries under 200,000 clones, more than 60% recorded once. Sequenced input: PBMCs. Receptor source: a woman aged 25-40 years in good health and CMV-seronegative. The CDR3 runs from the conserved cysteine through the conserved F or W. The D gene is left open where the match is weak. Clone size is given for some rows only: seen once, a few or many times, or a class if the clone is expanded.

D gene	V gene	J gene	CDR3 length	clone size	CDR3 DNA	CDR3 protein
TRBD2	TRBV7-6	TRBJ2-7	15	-	TGTGCCAGCAGCTTAGTAGGGCGGGGGGGCTACGAGCAGTACTTC	CASSLVGRGGYEQYF
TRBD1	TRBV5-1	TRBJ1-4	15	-	TGCGCCAGCAAGTCCCAGGGGGCAACTAATGAAAAACTGTTTTTT	CASKSQGATNEKLFF
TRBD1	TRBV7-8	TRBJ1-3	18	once	TGTGCCAGCAGCTTAGTGGTCAGGGGGCTCCAATCTGGAAACACCATATATTTT	CASSLVVRGLQSGNTIYF
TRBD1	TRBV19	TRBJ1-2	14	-	TGTGCCAGTAGTACGGGACAGGGGATCTATGGCTACACCTTC	CASSTGQGIYGYTF
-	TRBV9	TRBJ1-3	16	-	TGTGCCAGCAGCGTAGCCGGTCAGGGAAGCGGAAACACCATATATTTT	CASSVAGQGSGNTIYF
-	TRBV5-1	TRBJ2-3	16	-	TGCGCCAGCAGCCAAAACCTGGGACCAGGAGGGGATACGCAGTATTTT	CASSQNLGPGGDTQYF
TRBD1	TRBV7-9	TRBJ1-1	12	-	TGTGCCGGGCACGCGACAGGGGGGGAAGCTTTCTTT	CAGHATGGEAFF
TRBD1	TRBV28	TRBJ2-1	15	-	TGTGCCAGCAGTATTGGACAGGGGGCTTACAATGAGCAGTTCTTC	CASSIGQGAYNEQFF
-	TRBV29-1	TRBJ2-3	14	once	TGCAGCGTTGCGCGGACAGCCTACACAGATACGCAGTATTTT	CSVARTAYTDTQYF
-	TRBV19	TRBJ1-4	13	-	TGTGCCTCCAGAGGAGGGCCTTATGAAAAACTGTTTTTT	CASRGGPYEKLFF
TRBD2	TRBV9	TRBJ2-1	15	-	TGTGCCAGCAGCTCCCGACTAGCCTCCTACAATGAGCAGTTCTTC	CASSSRLASYNEQFF
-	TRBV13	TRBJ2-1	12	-	TGTGCCAGCAGCCCGACTACGTCCGCCGTCTTCTTC	CASSPTTSAVFF
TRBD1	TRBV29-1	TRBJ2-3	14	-	TGCAGCGCGACAGGGACGGGCGGCACAGATACGCAGTATTTT	CSATGTGGTDTQYF
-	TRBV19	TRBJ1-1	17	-	TGTGCCACCACCGTGAGGGGGGGACGAACCATGAACACTGAAGCTTTCTTT	CATTVRGGRTMNTEAFF
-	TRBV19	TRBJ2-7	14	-	TGTGCCACCTCGACCCTACAGAAGCCCTACGAGCAGTACTTC	CATSTLQKPYEQYF
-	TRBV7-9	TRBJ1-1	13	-	TGTGCCAGCAGCTTAGAGCCCCGGGGGGAAGCTTTCTTT	CASSLEPRGEAFF
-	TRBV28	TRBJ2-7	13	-	TGTGCCAGCAGTTTATTGTACTTACCGCGGCAGTACTTC	CASSLLYLPRQYF
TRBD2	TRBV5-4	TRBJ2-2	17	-	TGTGCCAGCAGCTTGCTGACTAGCGGGGGGGCTTCCGGGGAGCTGTTTTTT	CASSLLTSGGASGELFF
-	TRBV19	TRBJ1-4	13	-	TGTGCCAGTAGTATAGATCCCGATGAAAAACTGTTTTTT	CASSIDPDEKLFF
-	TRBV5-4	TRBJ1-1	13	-	TGTGCCAGCAGCCGACAGGAAGGGACTGAAGCTTTCTTT	CASSRQEGTEAFF
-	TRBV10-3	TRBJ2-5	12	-	TGTGCCATCAGTGCTAGCGAAGAGACCCAGTACTTC	CAISASEETQYF
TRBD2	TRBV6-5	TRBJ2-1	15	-	TGTGCCAGCAGCCCTCCGGGGGGGCCCTCCTATGAGCAGTTCTTC	CASSPPGGPSYEQFF
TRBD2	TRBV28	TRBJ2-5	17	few	TGTGCCAGCAGGCCACGCAAGGCGGGGGGGCCTTGGGAGACCCAGTACTTC	CASRPRKAGGPWETQYF
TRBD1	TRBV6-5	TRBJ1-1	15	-	TGTGCCAGCAGAGCCGGGACAGCAATGAACACTGAAGCTTTCTTT	CASRAGTAMNTEAFF
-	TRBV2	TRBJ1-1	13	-	TGTGCCAGCAACCAAGAAGGGGCCACTGAAGCTTTCTTT	CASNQEGATEAFF
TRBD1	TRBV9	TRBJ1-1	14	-	TGTGCCAGCAGCCCCACGACAGGGGAGGTGTTAACTTTCTTT	CASSPTTGEVLTFF
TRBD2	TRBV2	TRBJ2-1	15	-	TGTGCCAGCAAGGGTAGCGGGGGGGCCGGTAATGAGCAGTTCTTC	CASKGSGGAGNEQFF
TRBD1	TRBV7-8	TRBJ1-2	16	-	TGTGCCAGCAGCTTAGCTCCGACAGGGGTTGGCTATGGCTACACCTTC	CASSLAPTGVGYGYTF
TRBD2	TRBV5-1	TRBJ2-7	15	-	TGCGCCAGCAGCTTCCTAGCGGGGAGCTCCTACGAGCAGTACTTC	CASSFLAGSSYEQYF
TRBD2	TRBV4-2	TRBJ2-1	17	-	TGTGCCAGCACCCTGCGTGTAGCGAGCGGGGGGTACAATGAGCAGTTCTTC	CASTLRVASGGYNEQFF
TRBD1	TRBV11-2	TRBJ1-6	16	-	TGTGCCAGCAGCCATCCGGGACAGGGAAATCACTCACCCCTCCACTTT	CASSHPGQGNHSPLHF
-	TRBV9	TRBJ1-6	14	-	TGTGCCAGCAACGGGGGGTCCTATAATTCACCCCTCCACTTT	CASNGGSYNSPLHF